This T cell receptor (beta chain) originates from a study of blood T cell repertoires in COVID-19 (dated by TCRdb to between 2020 and 2021). For the wider study: Collaborator samples came from the United States, Italy and Spain and covered acute and convalescent phases of COVID-19. The material from the prospective study consisted of cDNA or gDNA derived from T cells, B-cell-depleted T cells, or PBMCs. Deeply sampled blood TCRbeta repertoires from subjects exposed to, actively infected with, or recovered from COVID-19 were included in the dataset. The repertoires were released in a freely available public database meant as a resource for research on the immune response to SARS-CoV-2. The samples were drawn from two sources: the first 160 participants of the ongoing ImmuneRACE study, and 1,000 to 1,500 subjects contributed by 6 global collaborators. Sample metadata almost always included a de-identified subject ID, COVID-19 status, age in years and sex. Where HLA class I and class II types were available, the types were taken from metadata supplied by the sample provider, not from assay-based typing. Summary of the overall study and its limitations: How much clinical and demographic metadata was included differed by source and by participant, and the metadata was provided uncurated.

Comments on this clone: Its binding antigen is unknown. No quality values exist for individual bases; no much larger clone is one base distant.

Participants in the prospective study were enrolled through a virtual design, were aged about 18 to 90 years, and lived in fewer than 30 United States geographic areas. In the prospective study, participants were assigned to cohorts based on the clinical history participants reported in a screening survey and a study questionnaire. Recovered participants in ImmuneRACE Cohort 3 were defined as having two consecutive negative NP/OP PCR tests, clearance from a healthcare professional, or resolution of symptoms. Mobile phlebotomists in the prospective study collected whole blood, serum and a nasopharyngeal or oropharyngeal swab from every participant. Additional blood draws and questionnaires over a roughly two-month period could optionally be provided by prospective study participants. Before DNA extraction, prospective study blood samples were shipped either frozen or at room temperature. The immunoSEQ Assay, a bias-controlled multiplex PCR, was used to amplify TCRbeta CDR3 regions from genomic DNA. For the original study's pipeline: Within the assay, amplification of reference gene primers was used to estimate how many nucleated cells each sample contained. To quantify the absolute abundance of each unique TCRbeta CDR3 rearrangement, sequence reads were collapsed and filtered. For each sample, productive Simpson clonality was calculated as the square root of Simpson's diversity index across productive rearrangements. As stored in TCRdb, this immuneACCESS dataset retains in-frame rearrangements with V and J assigned. A fraction of the clones does not appear; measured against another copy, unresolved V genes explain less than half of the discrepancy, and the remainder lacks a known reason. D and trimming were read from the DNA, whereas the V and J calls and clone size are those reported in that table. The sample profile shows 250,000 to 300,000 clones; roughly 85% of them were found once. Approximately 2% of the sample goes to the ten largest clones.

Input material: PBMCs or T cells enriched from blood (not recorded which). The receptor was isolated from a woman in her forties or fifties who had recovered from COVID-19.

The CDR3 reads CASSSVLQGNYGYTF. Read as DNA, the sequence is TGTGCCAGCAGTTCGGTCCTACAGGGAAACTATGGCTACACCTTC. This chain is built from TRBV6-5 and TRBJ1-2; TRBD1 is a possible D gene, resting on 6 matching bases. Taken from cysteine to phenylalanine, the CDR3 has 15 residues. The retained sequence is limited to the CDR3, 45 bases, with the frame set at the first base. At the junction V is shortened by 4 bases and J by 2 bases, with 14 bases in between. In the germline V gene, CDR1 corresponds to MNHEY and CDR2 to SVGAGI.